The clone carrying this T cell receptor beta chain was seen repeatedly, ten times or more. TCRdb fed the reads into MiXCR, producing one record per CDR3 protein. The data hold 200,000 to 300,000 distinct CDR3 sequences, with under 35% observed a single time. These data originate in a study of kidney transplant recipient with SARS-CoV-2 infection. The V segment lost 4 bases and the J segment 0 bases; nucleotides outside the gene matches: 2. Germline lookup yields CDR1 SGHRS and CDR2 YFSETQ. The CDR3 is 16 residues long. The source material was a blood sample, sampled at baseline and on day 111 from a kidney transplant recipient. The sequence came from a male patient aged 25-45 years who had COVID-19 and was a kidney transplant recipient. T cells may partly derive from the graft donor. The chain links TRBV5-1 to TRBJ2-2, with 11 bases matching TRBD2. In DNA form, the CDR3 reads TGCGCCAGCAGCACGGGACTAGCGGCGAACACCGGGGAGCTGTTTTTT. Its translation is CASSTGLAANTGELFF.